The T cell receptor beta chain described here comes from a study of response to subunit inactivated influenza vaccine. Findings and limits, study-wide: Researchers suggested that each seasonal influenza vaccination recruits few new T cells.

This clonotype was counted only a few times. Its antigen remains unidentified. MiXCR, run by TCRdb on the RT-PCR reads, gives a single entry per CDR3 protein. The sample carries roughly 670,000 distinct CDR3 sequences, less than 15% recorded once. The germline V and J ends were trimmed by 4 bases and 4 bases, with 14 bases remaining between them. The CDR3 length is 15 residues. Germline CDR1 and CDR2: MNHNS and SASEGT. V usage is TRBV6-1 and J usage is TRBJ2-1; tentatively, D is TRBD1 (6 bases). This specimen was PBMCs from blood, taken approximately 15 days before vaccination. This clonotype was sampled from a man in his forties or fifties who received an inactivated influenza vaccine. CDR3 amino acids: CASSVGAGVYNEQFF. The CDR3 nucleotides are TGTGCCAGCAGTGTAGGGGCAGGGGTTTACAATGAGCAGTTCTTC.